The text below deals with one TCR beta chain. This PCR relied on a set of 60 Vbeta primers and 13 Jbeta primers. Produced via immunoSEQ multiplex PCR; TCRdb's table is partial and in-frame only. This sample has tens of thousands of clones, with 80% found just once. The data were obtained in a study of cytomegalovirus exposure and HLA in healthy donors. Donors in the study were healthy people who gave bone marrow. V gave up 4 bases and J gave up 2 bases; unmatched junction bases: 6. The CDR3 contains 15 residues. CDR1 is SGHNT and CDR2 is YYREEE in the germline V gene (reference sequence). This receptor was identified in a young man in good health and CMV-seronegative. The V gene is TRBV5-4, the J gene TRBJ2-7, with TRBD2 matching over 10 bases. Specimen: PBMCs. The CDR3, as DNA: TGTGCCAGCAGCCCAGGGACTAGCGCTGCCTACGAGCAGTACTTC. The encoded protein is CASSPGTSAAYEQYF.